This T cell receptor (beta chain) stems from a study of T cell repertoires in cytomegalovirus infection. MiXCR, applied by TCRdb to the reads, yields one record per CDR3 protein. The sample lists about 340,000 distinct CDR3 sequences, around 29% seen once, with roughly 20% in the top ten. To note about this clonotype: Its antigen is not identified.

The CDR3 totals 16 residues. The V end lost 4 bases, the J end lost 0 bases, and 13 bases lay between the germline ends. The germline CDR1 and CDR2 sequences are SGHVS and FNYEAQ. The chain uses TRBV7-6 and TRBJ1-5, with D maybe TRBD1 (6 bases). The specimen comprised cultured PBMCs, sampled from culture after CMV antigen stimulation. This TCR derives from a human donor in good health (CMV status not recorded). Some clones in this sample may be carry-over from other donors' samples. CDR3 sequence (DNA): TGTGCCAGCAGCTCCCAAGGGGGGTTTAGCAATCAGCCCCAGCATTTT. Its protein is CASSSQGGFSNQPQHF.